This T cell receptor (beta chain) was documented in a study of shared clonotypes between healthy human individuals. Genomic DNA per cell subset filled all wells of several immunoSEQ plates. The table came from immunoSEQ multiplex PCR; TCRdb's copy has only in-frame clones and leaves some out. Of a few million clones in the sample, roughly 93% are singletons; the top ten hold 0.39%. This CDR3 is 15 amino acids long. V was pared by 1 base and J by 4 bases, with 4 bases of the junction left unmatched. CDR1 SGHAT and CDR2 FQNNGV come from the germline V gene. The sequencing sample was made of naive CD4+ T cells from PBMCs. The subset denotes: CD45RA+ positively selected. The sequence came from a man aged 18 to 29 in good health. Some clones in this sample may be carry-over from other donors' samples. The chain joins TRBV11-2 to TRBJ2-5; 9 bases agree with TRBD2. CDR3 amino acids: CASSLAASGIETQYF. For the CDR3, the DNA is TGTGCCAGCAGCTTAGCAGCTAGCGGGATAGAGACCCAGTACTTC.